What follows are 14 T cell receptor beta chains derived from one specimen sequenced in a study of technical replicates of blood from a few donors. Generated by immunoSEQ multiplex PCR, the TCRdb table keeps only in-frame clones and is missing some. The data contain 64,000 or so clones, around 88% of them seen just once; the ten biggest clones take up roughly 5%. The sample consisted of PBMCs. The origin of the receptors is a human donor in good health. Some clones in this sample may be carry-over from other donors' samples.

The chain is built from TRBV2 and TRBJ2-2; a possible D gene is TRBD1 (6 bases). CDR1 is SNHLY, CDR2 FYNNEI, per germline. The CDR3 consists of 15 residues. Trimming stripped 3 bases from V and 5 bases from J, with 13 bases between. The CDR3 DNA sequence: TGTGCCAGCAGTGACCAGACAGGCTGGACCGGGGAGCTGTTTTTT. Translating it yields CASSDQTGWTGELFF.

This clone was seen a handful of times. The chain carries TRBV27 and TRBJ1-1, with D possibly matching TRBD1 (6 bases). Germline CDR1 MNHEY, CDR2 SMNVEV (reference sequence). With 4 bases removed from V and 4 bases from J, the gap between germline ends came to 13 bases. CDR3 size: 14 residues. Here the CDR3 reads CASSWGGGGTEAFF. In DNA form, the CDR3 reads TGTGCCAGCAGTTGGGGGGGAGGGGGCACTGAAGCTTTCTTT.

The rearrangement links TRBV7-2 to TRBJ1-2, with D perhaps matching TRBD1 (6 bases). Trimming took off 8 bases at V and 3 bases at J, with 16 bases between the two ends. Germline-derived CDR1 and CDR2 are SGHTA and FQGNSA. The CDR3 runs to 14 residues. CDR3 in DNA: TGTGCCAGCGACTTATCGGGGGGCGACTATGGCTACACCTTC. It specifies CASDLSGGDYGYTF.

The chain couples TRBV5-4 to TRBJ2-2, with D maybe TRBD2 (6 bases). Trimming left V 4 bases short and J 0 bases short, with 13 bases between. The CDR3 contains 16 residues. The germline gives CDR1 SGHNT, CDR2 YYREEE (reference sequence). For the CDR3, the DNA is TGTGCCAGCAGCAAAGCGGGCAGGGCGAACACCGGGGAGCTGTTTTTT. This gives the protein CASSKAGRANTGELFF.

The V gene is TRBV5-1, the J gene TRBJ1-1, with 8 nucleotides matching TRBD1. Trimming at V came to 2 bases and at J to 4 bases, leaving 4 bases not matched to a gene. Looked up from germline, CDR1 is SGHRS and CDR2 is YFSETQ. The CDR3 loop spans 14 amino acids. The CDR3: CASSLQGEGTEAFF. The CDR3 region has the DNA TGCGCCAGCAGCTTACAGGGGGAAGGCACTGAAGCTTTCTTT.

This sequence joins TRBV18 and TRBJ1-4; D ambiguous. The CDR3 totals 16 residues. Germline CDR1 KGHSH, CDR2 LQKENI. V lost 6 bases and J lost 2, with 16 bases in between. As DNA, the CDR3 is TGTGCCAGCTCCACGCCCCTCCGGGAGACTAATGAAAAACTGTTTTTT. It is translated as CASSTPLRETNEKLFF. Variable domain in full (rest from reference TRBV18 and TRBJ1-4): NAGVMQNPRHLVRRRGQEARLRCSPMKGHSHVYWYRQLPEEGLKFMVYLQKENIIDESGMPKERFSAEFPKEGPSILRIQQVVRGDSAAYFCASSTPLRETNEKLFFGSGTQLSVL.

The chain links TRBV4-3 to TRBJ2-5, with 10 positions matching TRBD2. This CDR3 region has 15 residues. V dropped 2 bases and J dropped 4; count of bases not matched to a gene: 4. Germline V gene lookup returns CDR1 LGHNA and CDR2 YSLEER. CDR3 sequence reads: CASSQWLAGGETQYF. Here the CDR3 DNA reads TGCGCCAGCAGCCAATGGTTAGCGGGAGGAGAGACCCAGTACTTC.

This chain connects TRBV7-2 to TRBJ2-7, with TRBD2 identical over 10 bases. The J segment lost 6 bases and the V segment lost 6 bases, leaving 11 bases of the junction unmatched. In germline, CDR1 is SGHTA, CDR2 FQGNSA. The CDR3 is 15 residues long. The CDR3 DNA is TGTGCCAGCAGTCCTAAGCGGGGGGGAGCCTTCGAGCAGTACTTC. Translated: CASSPKRGGAFEQYF.

Only a few counts were recorded for this clone. CDR3 protein: CASTPWAGGPADTQYF. The DNA for the CDR3 is TGTGCCAGCACCCCTTGGGCGGGAGGGCCCGCAGATACGCAGTATTTT. J is TRBJ2-3 and V is TRBV11-3; 9 bases are shared with TRBD2. This CDR3 is built from 16 residues. Trimming at V came to 7 bases and at J to 4 bases, leaving 12 bases not matched to a gene. Germline lookup yields CDR1 SGHNT and CDR2 YENEEA.

This chain connects TRBV27 to TRBJ2-3; D unresolved. The CDR3 runs to 14 residues. Trimming took 2 bases from V and 2 from J, leaving 8 bases between them. The germline V gene encodes CDR1 MNHEY and CDR2 SMNVEV (reference sequence). CDR3 bases: TGTGCCAGCAGTTTACGGGTTGCCACAGATACGCAGTATTTT. This gives the protein CASSLRVATDTQYF.

This chain links TRBV7-8 with TRBJ1-5, with 7 bases fitting TRBD1. With 6 bases clipped from V and 6 bases from J, the junction kept 8 bases outside the gene matches. Germline V gives CDR1 SGHVS, CDR2 FQNEAQ. This CDR3 spans 14 amino acids. The CDR3 sequence is CASRGDTGVQPQHF. The CDR3 nucleotides read TGTGCCAGCAGGGGGGATACAGGGGTTCAGCCCCAGCATTTT.

This clone was seen just once. The chain couples TRBV7-4 to TRBJ2-7; D not resolved. CDR1 and CDR2 from the germline V gene are SGHVT and SQSDAQ. V shed 1 base and J shed 2 bases, with 12 bases lying between them. This CDR3 is 15 amino acids long. CDR3 loop: CASSLEFRPPYEQYF. The CDR3 nucleotides are TGTGCCAGCAGCTTAGAATTCAGGCCGCCCTACGAGCAGTACTTC. Supplemented by reference TRBV7-4 and TRBJ2-7, the full variable domain reads GAGVSQSPRYKVAKRGRDVALRCDSISGHVTLYWYRQTLGQGSEVLTYSQSDAQRDKSGRPSGRFSAERPERSVSTLKIQRTEQGDSAVYLCASSLEFRPPYEQYFGPGTRLTVT.

The table lists this clone with a count of one. This rearrangement joins TRBV5-1 to TRBJ2-1, with 10 positions matching TRBD1. V shed 0 bases and J 7 bases; nucleotides not matched to a gene: 4. The germline V gene has CDR1 SGHRS and CDR2 YFSETQ. The length of the CDR3 is 15 residues. This CDR3 is CASSLGDRGINEQFF. CDR3 bases: TGCGCCAGCAGCTTGGGGGACAGGGGTATAAATGAGCAGTTCTTC.

This sequence joins TRBV30 and TRBJ1-1, with 11 nucleotides matching TRBD1. Germline CDR1 reads GTSNPN; CDR2 reads SVGIG (reference sequence). This CDR3 contains 19 residues. The trim removed 3 bases at V and 2 bases at J, leaving 17 bases unmatched. The CDR3 loop is CAWRARTRTGGSLNTEAFF. The DNA for the CDR3 is TGTGCCTGGAGGGCGCGTACTCGGACAGGGGGCAGCCTAAACACTGAAGCTTTCTTT. Based on the CDR3 plus reference TRBV30 and TRBJ1-1, the full variable domain is SQTIHQWPATLVQPVGSPLSLECTVEGTSNPNLYWYRQAAGRGLQLLFYSVGIGQISSEVPQNLSASRPQDRQFILSSKKLLLSDSGFYLCAWRARTRTGGSLNTEAFFGQGTRLTVV.